This TCR beta chain appears in the sequencing data of a study of T-cell memory formation after mild COVID-19. The sample holds a few counts of this clonotype. TCRdb re-called the 5' RACE reads through MiXCR, storing one row per CDR3 protein. The table lists roughly 240,000 distinct CDR3 sequences, about 17% of them singletons, with around 23% in the top ten. This CDR3 has 16 amino acids. V was pared by 5 bases and J by 3 bases, with 7 bases of the junction left unmatched. Looked up from germline, CDR1 is SEHNR and CDR2 is FQNEAQ (reference sequence). The TCR sequence derives from a man between 18 and 35 years old who had mild COVID-19 (a few samples of this study predate the infection). Cell type and time point are not known. The V and J genes are TRBV7-9 and TRBJ2-3; 11 nucleotides line up with TRBD2. Sequencing was performed on PBMCs or a T cell subset sorted from them (not recorded which). CDR3 residues: CASSLLGLAVTDTQYF. The CDR3 bases are TGTGCCAGCAGCCTGCTGGGACTAGCGGTGACAGATACGCAGTATTTT. Full variable domain (rest looked up from reference TRBV7-9 and TRBJ2-3): DTGVSQNPRHKITKRGQNVTFRCDPISEHNRLYWYRQTLGQGPEFLTYFQNEAQLEKSRLLSDRFSAERPKGSFSTLEIQRTEQGDSAMYLCASSLLGLAVTDTQYFGPGTRLTVL.